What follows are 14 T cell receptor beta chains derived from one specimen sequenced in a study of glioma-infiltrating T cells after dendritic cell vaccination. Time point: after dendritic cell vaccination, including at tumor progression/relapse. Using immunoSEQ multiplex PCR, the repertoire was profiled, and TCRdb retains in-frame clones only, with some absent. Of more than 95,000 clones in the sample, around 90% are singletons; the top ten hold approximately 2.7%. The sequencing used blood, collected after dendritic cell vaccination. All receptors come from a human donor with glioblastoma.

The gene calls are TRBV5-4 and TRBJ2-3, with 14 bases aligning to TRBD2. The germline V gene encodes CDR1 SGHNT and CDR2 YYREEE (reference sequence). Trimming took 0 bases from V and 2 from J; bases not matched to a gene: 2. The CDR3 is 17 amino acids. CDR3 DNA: TGTGCCAGCAGCTTGGAGGGACTAGCGGGGGACACAGATACGCAGTATTTT. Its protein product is CASSLEGLAGDTDTQYF. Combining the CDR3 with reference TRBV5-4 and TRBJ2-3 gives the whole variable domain ETGVTQSPTHLIKTRGQQVTLRCSSQSGHNTVSWYQQALGQGPQFIFQYYREEENGRGNFPPRFSGLQFPNYSSELNVNALELDDSALYLCASSLEGLAGDTDTQYFGPGTRLTVL.

The DNA for the CDR3 is TGTGCCAGCAGCAGCCTAACGGGTCAAGAGACCCAGTACTTC. Its translation is CASSSLTGQETQYF. The chain is built from TRBV5-8 and TRBJ2-5; D unclear. Deletions cut 4 bases from V and 2 bases from J, with 12 bases between. Germline lookup yields CDR1 SGHTS and CDR2 YDEGEE. The CDR3 extends over 14 amino acids. The entire variable domain, with the rest obtained from reference TRBV5-8 and TRBJ2-5, is as follows: EAGVTQSPTHLIKTRGQQATLRCSPISGHTSVYWYQQALGLGLQFLLWYDEGEERNRGNFPPRFSGRQFPNYSSELNVNALELEDSALYLCASSSLTGQETQYFGPGTRLLVL.

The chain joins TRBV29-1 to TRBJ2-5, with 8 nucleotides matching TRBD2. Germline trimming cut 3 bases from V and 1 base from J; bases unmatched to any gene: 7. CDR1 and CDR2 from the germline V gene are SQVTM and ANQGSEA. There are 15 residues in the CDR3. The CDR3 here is CSVDGLAAAQETQYF. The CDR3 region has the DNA TGCAGCGTTGACGGACTAGCAGCCGCCCAAGAGACCCAGTACTTC.

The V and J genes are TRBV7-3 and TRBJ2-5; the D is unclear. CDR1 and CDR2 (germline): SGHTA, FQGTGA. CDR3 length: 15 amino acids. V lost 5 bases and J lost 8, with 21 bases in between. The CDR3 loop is CASSPTAAERGTQYF. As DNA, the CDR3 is TGTGCCAGCAGCCCTACCGCGGCGGAACGAGGTACCCAGTACTTC. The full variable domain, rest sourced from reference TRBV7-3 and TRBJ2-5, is GAGVSQTPSNKVTEKGKYVELRCDPISGHTALYWYRQSLGQGPEFLIYFQGTGAADDSGLPNDRFFAVRPEGSVSTLKIQRTERGDSAVYLCASSPTAAERGTQYFGPGTRLLVL.

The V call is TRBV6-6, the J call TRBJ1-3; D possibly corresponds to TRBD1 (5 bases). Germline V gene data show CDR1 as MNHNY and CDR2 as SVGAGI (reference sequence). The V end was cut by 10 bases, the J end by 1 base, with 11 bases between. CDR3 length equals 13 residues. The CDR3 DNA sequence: TGTGCCACGGGGGGACCTTCTGGAAACACCATATATTTT. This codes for CATGGPSGNTIYF.

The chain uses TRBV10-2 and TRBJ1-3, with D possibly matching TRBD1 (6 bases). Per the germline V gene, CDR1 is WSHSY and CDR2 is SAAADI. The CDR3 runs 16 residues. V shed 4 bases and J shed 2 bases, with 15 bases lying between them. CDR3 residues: CASSGQGWGTGNTIYF. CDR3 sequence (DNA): TGCGCCAGCAGTGGCCAGGGGTGGGGCACTGGAAACACCATATATTTT.

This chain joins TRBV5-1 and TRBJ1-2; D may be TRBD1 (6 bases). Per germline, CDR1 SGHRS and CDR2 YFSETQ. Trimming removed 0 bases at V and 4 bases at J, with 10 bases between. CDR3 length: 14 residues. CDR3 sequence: CASSLGQAGYGYTF. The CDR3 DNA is TGCGCCAGCAGCTTGGGACAGGCGGGCTATGGCTACACCTTC.

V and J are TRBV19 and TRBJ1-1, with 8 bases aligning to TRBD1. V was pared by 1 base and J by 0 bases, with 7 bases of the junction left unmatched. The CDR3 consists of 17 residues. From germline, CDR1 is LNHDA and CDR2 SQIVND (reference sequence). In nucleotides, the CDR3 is TGTGCCAGTAGTATAGGACAGGGGAATCTCATGAACACTGAAGCTTTCTTT. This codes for CASSIGQGNLMNTEAFF.

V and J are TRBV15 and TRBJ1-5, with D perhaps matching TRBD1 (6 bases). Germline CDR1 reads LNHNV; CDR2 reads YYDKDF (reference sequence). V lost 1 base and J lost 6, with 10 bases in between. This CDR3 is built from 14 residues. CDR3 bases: TGTGCCACCAGCAGAGCACAGGGATCTCAGCCCCAGCATTTT. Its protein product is CATSRAQGSQPQHF.

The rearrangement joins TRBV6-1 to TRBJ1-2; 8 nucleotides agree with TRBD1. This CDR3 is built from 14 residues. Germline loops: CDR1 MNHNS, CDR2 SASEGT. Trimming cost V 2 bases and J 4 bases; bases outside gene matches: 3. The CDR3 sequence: CASSEQGAGYGYTF. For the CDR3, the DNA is TGTGCCAGCAGTGAACAGGGGGCCGGCTATGGCTACACCTTC.

The DNA for the CDR3 is TGTGCCAGCAGCTTATACGTCGAGAAGACTGAAGCTTTCTTT. Translation: CASSLYVEKTEAFF. V is TRBV7-3 and J is TRBJ1-1; no reliable D call. The ends were cut back, 2 bases at V and 5 bases at J, with 12 bases in the middle. CDR3 length: 14 amino acids. CDR1 is SGHTA and CDR2 is FQGTGA in the germline V gene. The whole variable domain, remainder taken from reference TRBV7-3 and TRBJ1-1, is GAGVSQTPSNKVTEKGKYVELRCDPISGHTALYWYRQSLGQGPEFLIYFQGTGAADDSGLPNDRFFAVRPEGSVSTLKIQRTERGDSAVYLCASSLYVEKTEAFFGQGTRLTVV.

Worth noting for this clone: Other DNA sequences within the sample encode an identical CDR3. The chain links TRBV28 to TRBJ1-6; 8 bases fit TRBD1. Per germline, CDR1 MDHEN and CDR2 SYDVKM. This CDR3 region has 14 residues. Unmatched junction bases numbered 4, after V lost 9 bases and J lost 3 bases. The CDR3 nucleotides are TGTGCCAGTAACGGACAGGGCTATAATTCACCCCTCCACTTT. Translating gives CASNGQGYNSPLHF.

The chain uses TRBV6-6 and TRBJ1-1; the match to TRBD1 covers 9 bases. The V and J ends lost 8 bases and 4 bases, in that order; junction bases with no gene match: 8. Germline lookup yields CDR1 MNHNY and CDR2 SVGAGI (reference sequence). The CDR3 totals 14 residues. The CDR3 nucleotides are TGTGCCAGCCCGTCGACAGGGGGTTTCACTGAAGCTTTCTTT. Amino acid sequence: CASPSTGGFTEAFF.

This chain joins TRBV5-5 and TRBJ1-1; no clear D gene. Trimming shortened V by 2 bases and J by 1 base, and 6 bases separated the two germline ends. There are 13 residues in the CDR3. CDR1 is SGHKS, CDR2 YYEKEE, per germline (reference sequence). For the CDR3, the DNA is TGTGCCAGCAGCTTTGCTACGAACACTGAAGCTTTCTTT. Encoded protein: CASSFATNTEAFF.